The 24 T cell receptor beta chains listed next were all sequenced from one sample in a study of regulatory T cells in long-lasting Graves disease. Time point indicated: newly diagnosed GD, antithyroid drugs for less than 3 months. Following extraction of RNA from PBMCs, that RNA was used to make the TCR library. Construction of TCR beta libraries relied on iRepertoire HTBI primers and on Arm-PCR targeting CDR3 regions. TCRdb reprocessed the multiplex PCR reads via MiXCR and lists one record per CDR3 protein. The sample has around 400,000 distinct CDR3 sequences; roughly a sixth are singletons. This specimen was peripheral blood mononuclear cells (PBMCs), taken at new diagnosis, from a patient treated with antithyroid drugs. The receptors come from a female donor with Graves disease.

The chain uses TRBV6-2 or TRBV6-3 and TRBJ2-2, with D tentatively TRBD1 (6 bases). In germline, CDR1 is MNHEY, CDR2 SVGEGT. CDR3 length: 14 residues. Trimming shortened V by 5 bases and J by 6 bases, and 13 bases separated the two germline ends. CDR3 region: CASSRTGSAGELFF. CDR3 bases: TGTGCCAGCAGTAGAACAGGGTCGGCCGGGGAGCTGTTTTTT.

This clonotype was seen at least ten times. The chain is built from TRBV2 and TRBJ2-7, with D maybe TRBD1 (6 bases). Trimming removed 8 bases at V and 4 bases at J, with 21 bases between. The CDR3 runs 15 residues. Germline assignment: CDR1 SNHLY and CDR2 FYNNEI. The CDR3 nucleotides are TGTGCCAGCTCTAAAGTTTCCGGACAGAATTACGAGCAGTACTTC. It specifies CASSKVSGQNYEQYF. The complete variable domain, with remaining parts taken from reference TRBV2 and TRBJ2-7, reads EPEVTQTPSHQVTQMGQEVILRCVPISNHLYFYWYRQILGQKVEFLVSFYNNEISEKSEIFDDQFSVERPDGSNFTLKIRSTKLEDSAMYFCASSKVSGQNYEQYFGPGTRLTVT.

The V call is TRBV15, the J call TRBJ2-3; D call uncertain. This CDR3 is 12 amino acids long. Germline V gene lookup returns CDR1 LNHNV and CDR2 YYDKDF (reference sequence). V was cut by 0 bases and J by 3 bases, with 1 base left in between. The chain's CDR3 is CATSRETDTQYF. Written as DNA, the CDR3 is TGTGCCACCAGCAGAGAAACAGATACGCAGTATTTT.

This clonotype was seen ten or more times. The chain links TRBV12-5 to TRBJ1-4, with 7 bases aligning to TRBD1. The CDR3 runs to 15 residues. After removal of 4 bases from V and 3 bases from J, the junction contained 5 bases not matched to a gene. The V gene's germline CDR1 is LGHNT and CDR2 FRNRAP. CDR3 sequence: CASGWTGLANEKLFF. The CDR3, as DNA: TGTGCTAGTGGTTGGACAGGTCTGGCTAATGAAAAACTGTTTTTT.

In this sample, this clonotype turned up many times. DNA for the CDR3: TGCGCCAGCAGCTTGGGAGTCGGCTTCAATGAAAAACTGTTTTTT. Its protein is CASSLGVGFNEKLFF. This chain uses TRBV5-1 with TRBJ1-4; D is ambiguous. Germline loops: CDR1 SGHRS, CDR2 YFSETQ. V lost 0 bases and J 5 bases, leaving 11 bases between the germline ends. The CDR3 runs 15 residues. The full variable domain, completed using reference TRBV5-1 and TRBJ1-4, is KAGVTQTPRYLIKTRGQQVTLSCSPISGHRSVSWYQQTPGQGLQFLFEYFSETQRNKGNFPGRFSGRQFSNSRSEMNVSTLELGDSALYLCASSLGVGFNEKLFFGSGTQLSVL.

This clonotype was detected many times. V gene TRBV29-1 combines with J gene TRBJ2-2, with 8 bases matching TRBD1. V lost 6 bases and J lost 4; bases outside the gene matches: 1. This CDR3 comprises 12 residues. CDR1 is SQVTM, CDR2 ANQGSEA, per germline. CDR3 region: CSVTGGTGELFF. The DNA for the CDR3 is TGCAGCGTAACAGGGGGCACCGGGGAGCTGTTTTTT.

Ten or more counts support this clonotype. The V gene is TRBV12-3 or TRBV12-4, the J gene TRBJ2-3; the D is unclear. The CDR3 is 13 amino acids. Between the trimmed V and J ends, which lost 8 bases and 2 bases, there was a span of 11 bases. The CDR3: CASAQSVTDTQYF. For the CDR3, the DNA is TGTGCCAGCGCCCAATCAGTCACAGATACGCAGTATTTT.

J is TRBJ1-1 and V is TRBV29-1; possible D gene TRBD1, 5 bases. Trimming left V 5 bases short and J 4 bases short, with 11 bases between. The germline V gene has CDR1 SQVTM and CDR2 ANQGSEA. The CDR3 has 12 amino acids. The CDR3 DNA is TGCAGCGTTCCGAGTGGGGGCACTGAAGCTTTCTTT. It is translated as CSVPSGGTEAFF.

The table lists this clonotype with many counts. The J gene is TRBJ2-6, the V gene TRBV20-1; 7 nucleotides line up with TRBD1. With V trimmed by 5 bases and J by 0 bases, 4 bases remained unmatched. The length of the CDR3 is 15 residues. Germline values: CDR1 DFQATT, CDR2 SNEGSKA (reference sequence). CDR3 nucleotides: TGCAGTGCTTCCGACAGGGACTCTGGGGCCAACGTCCTGACTTTC. As protein: CSASDRDSGANVLTF.

In this sample, this clonotype turned up many times. DNA of the CDR3: TGTGCCAGCAGCATCAAGCCGGGACAGGGGGACTACGAGCAGTACTTC. Translation gives CASSIKPGQGDYEQYF. This sequence joins TRBV28 and TRBJ2-7; 11 bases match TRBD1. V trimming: 6 bases; J trimming: 3 bases; junction bases outside the gene matches: 10. Germline V gene data show CDR1 as MDHEN and CDR2 as SYDVKM. This CDR3 comprises 16 residues.

This clonotype was found many times. The chain carries TRBV19 and TRBJ2-7; 8 nucleotides agree with TRBD2. The CDR3 has 16 residues. Germline trimming cut 1 base from V and 5 bases from J; bases unmatched to any gene: 10. The germline V gene encodes CDR1 LNHDA and CDR2 SQIVND (reference sequence). CDR3 region: CASSIGGSLAGDEQYF. In nucleotides, the CDR3 is TGTGCCAGTAGTATAGGCGGAAGTCTAGCGGGCGACGAGCAGTACTTC.

This chain joins TRBV29-1 and TRBJ1-1; perhaps TRBD1 as D (6 bases). This CDR3 region has 12 residues. Per germline, CDR1 SQVTM and CDR2 ANQGSEA. V was trimmed by 7 bases and J by 5 bases, leaving 14 bases between them. The CDR3 loop reads CSAPGAGTEAFF. CDR3 DNA: TGCAGCGCCCCAGGGGCGGGGACTGAAGCTTTCTTT.

At least ten counts were recorded for this clonotype. The chain employs TRBV19 and TRBJ1-2; TRBD1 agrees at 12 bases. The germline gives CDR1 LNHDA, CDR2 SQIVND (reference sequence). J gave up 4 bases and V 5 bases, and 14 bases lay outside the gene matches. The CDR3 totals 18 residues. CDR3 protein: CASSPSSRGQGAVYGYTF. CDR3 nucleotides: TGTGCCAGTAGTCCCTCCTCTCGGGGACAGGGGGCAGTCTATGGCTACACCTTC.

This clonotype appeared a few times. The J gene is TRBJ1-3, the V gene TRBV15; no definite D call. Trimming shortened V by 4 bases and J by 4 bases, and 11 bases separated the two germline ends. From germline, CDR1 is LNHNV and CDR2 YYDKDF (reference sequence). This CDR3 contains 14 residues. The DNA for the CDR3 is TGTGCCACCAGCACCCGCGTTTGGGGAAACACCATATATTTT. Translated: CATSTRVWGNTIYF.

Many counts were recorded for this clonotype. The V and J genes are TRBV27 and TRBJ1-2; the match to TRBD1 covers 7 bases. V lost 5 bases, J lost 4 bases, and 7 bases stayed unmatched. From germline, CDR1 is MNHEY and CDR2 SMNVEV (reference sequence). The CDR3 length is 14 residues. In DNA form, the CDR3 reads TGTGCCAGCAGTCCGCGGACAGGCAGCTATGGCTACACCTTC. Amino acid sequence: CASSPRTGSYGYTF.

This clonotype occurred many times. The chain is built from TRBV9 and TRBJ2-7, with D possibly matching TRBD2 (6 bases). Trimming left V 3 bases short and J 7 bases short, with 23 bases between. Germline V CDR1 and CDR2: SGDLS, YYNGEE. CDR3 length: 16 amino acids. As DNA, the CDR3 is TGTGCCAGCAGCGCCGCCTGGACTACCCTTCCAGGGGAGCAGTACTTC. Its protein is CASSAAWTTLPGEQYF. The full variable domain, its missing parts supplied by reference TRBV9 and TRBJ2-7, is DSGVTQTPKHLITATGQRVTLRCSPRSGDLSVYWYQQSLDQGLQFLIQYYNGEERAKGNILERFSAQQFPDLHSELNLSSLELGDSALYFCASSAAWTTLPGEQYFGPGTRLTVT.

This clonotype was detected many times. The V call is TRBV6-2 or TRBV6-3, the J call TRBJ1-4; possible D gene TRBD1, 5 bases. Germline assignment: CDR1 MNHEY and CDR2 SVGEGT. V lost 5 bases, J lost 8 bases, and 15 bases lay in between. This CDR3 comprises 14 residues. The CDR3 bases are TGTGCCAGCAGTGAGCGACCCTGGGGGGAAAAACTGTTTTTT. This encodes CASSERPWGEKLFF.

In its sample, this clonotype was seen once. The chain is built from TRBV6-1 and TRBJ2-7, with 10 bases identical to TRBD2. V shed 1 base, J shed 4 bases, and the junction held 4 bases outside the gene matches. The CDR3 extends over 15 amino acids. From germline, CDR1 is MNHNS and CDR2 SASEGT. The chain's CDR3 is CASSEEASGSYEQYF. The CDR3, as DNA: TGTGCCAGCAGTGAAGAGGCTAGCGGGAGTTACGAGCAGTACTTC.

CDR3 in DNA: TGCAGTGCTAGATCACACCCTAGCGGGTCCTACAATGAGCAGTTCTTC. Protein sequence: CSARSHPSGSYNEQFF. J is TRBJ2-1 and V is TRBV20-1; TRBD2 agrees at 8 bases. V shed 2 bases and J 1 base; nucleotides not matched to a gene: 7. The germline V gene has CDR1 DFQATT and CDR2 SNEGSKA (reference sequence). This CDR3 has 16 residues.

This clonotype was observed at least ten times. This sequence joins TRBV12-3 or TRBV12-4 and TRBJ2-1, with D unresolved. This CDR3 contains 13 residues. V dropped 5 bases and J dropped 12 bases, with 17 bases sitting between them. For the CDR3, the DNA is TGTGCCAGCAGTCGTGACTGGGAATGGGGGCAGTTCTTC. Translated, it gives CASSRDWEWGQFF.

V and J are TRBV12-3 or TRBV12-4 and TRBJ2-7, with a weak D call TRBD1 (5 bases). V was trimmed by 7 bases and J by 3 bases, leaving 13 bases between them. The CDR3 length is 13 residues. The CDR3 reads CASTKGAGYEQYF. Here the CDR3 DNA reads TGTGCCAGCACCAAAGGGGCCGGCTACGAGCAGTACTTC.

The sample holds many counts of this clonotype. The V gene is TRBV28, the J gene TRBJ2-1; TRBD2 matches at 9 bases. Germline V gene lookup returns CDR1 MDHEN and CDR2 SYDVKM. The trim removed 5 bases at V and 8 bases at J, leaving 13 bases unmatched. The length of the CDR3 is 16 residues. CDR3 in DNA: TGTGCCAGCAGTCTTGGAGTTAGACTAGCGGAAGATGAGCAGTTCTTC. Amino acid sequence: CASSLGVRLAEDEQFF.

As to this clonotype: With only one base between it and a far larger clone, this is likely a read error. This chain links TRBV7-8 with TRBJ1-5, with 7 bases lining up with TRBD1. With 4 bases clipped from V and 1 base from J, the junction kept 4 bases outside the gene matches. Germline V gene sequence: CDR1 SGHVS, CDR2 FQNEAQ. The CDR3 loop spans 15 amino acids. The CDR3, as DNA: TGTGCCAGCAGCTCAGACAGGGTGAGCAATCAGCCCCAGCATTTT. Protein sequence: CASSSDRVSNQPQHF.

This clonotype was counted many times. The genes are TRBV7-3 and TRBJ2-7; 11 nucleotides match TRBD2. J was trimmed by 6 bases and V by 5 bases; bases with no gene match: 9. Germline V CDR1 and CDR2: SGHTA, FQGTGA. CDR3 length: 15 residues. CDR3 loop: CASSPLAGGWSEQYF. The CDR3 bases are TGTGCCAGCAGCCCGCTAGCGGGAGGTTGGAGCGAGCAGTACTTC.